This T cell receptor beta chain appears in the sequencing data of a study of shared clonotypes between healthy human individuals. This clone was seen only a few times. The study drew all its donors from Caucasian adults living in Nashville, Tennessee. Trimming shortened V by 2 bases and J by 0 bases, and 8 bases separated the two germline ends. Germline assignment: CDR1 KGHSH and CDR2 LQKENI. The CDR3 consists of 14 residues. Generated by immunoSEQ multiplex PCR, the TCRdb table keeps only in-frame clones and is missing some. The table has some 2,000,000 clones, nearly 97% seen once. The sequenced sample was naive CD4+ T cells sorted from blood. As for subset: CD45RA+ positively selected. The receptor's source is a man aged 18 to 35 in good health. The rearrangement links TRBV18 to TRBJ2-7, with D tentatively TRBD1 (6 bases). DNA for the CDR3: TGTGCCAGCTCACCAGGACAGTTCTCCTACGAGCAGTACTTC. Amino acids: CASSPGQFSYEQYF.